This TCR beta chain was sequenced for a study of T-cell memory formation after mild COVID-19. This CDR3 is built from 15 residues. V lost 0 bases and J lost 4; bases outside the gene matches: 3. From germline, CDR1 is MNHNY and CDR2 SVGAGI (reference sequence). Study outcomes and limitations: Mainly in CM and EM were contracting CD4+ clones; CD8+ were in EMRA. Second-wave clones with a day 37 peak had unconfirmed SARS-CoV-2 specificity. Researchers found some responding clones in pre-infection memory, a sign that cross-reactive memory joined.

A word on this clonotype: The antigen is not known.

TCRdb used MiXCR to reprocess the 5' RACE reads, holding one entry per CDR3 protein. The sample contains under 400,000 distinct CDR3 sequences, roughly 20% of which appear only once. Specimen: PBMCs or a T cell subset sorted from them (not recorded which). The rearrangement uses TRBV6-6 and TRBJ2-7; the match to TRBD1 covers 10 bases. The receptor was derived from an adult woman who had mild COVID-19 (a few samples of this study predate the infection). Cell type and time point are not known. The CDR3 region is CASSYSTGGRYEQYF. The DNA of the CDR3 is TGTGCCAGCAGTTACTCGACAGGGGGCAGGTACGAGCAGTACTTC.